This TCR beta chain was sequenced for a study of vaccination effects on CD4 cells after COVID-19. Study-wide context: Sampling occurred a median 72 days post second dose, range 14 to 241.

With the ViraFEST assay, the study expanded antigen-specific CD4+ T cells using viral peptide pools, then sequenced them. Isolating CD4+ T cells followed approximately 11 days of culture. Participants were vaccinated with two doses of either the BNT162b2 or mRNA-1273 vaccine. Nucleocapsid antibodies stayed negative before and after vaccination, showing no earlier SARS-CoV-2 infection. IL-2 at approximately 9.7 IU/ml and peptides at 7.5 to 10 ug/ml were added to cultured PBMC, roughly 1.8 million per well. Sequencing was performed with immunoSEQ multiplex PCR; in TCRdb, only in-frame clones are kept and a portion is missing. This table has about 72,000 clones, over 70% appearing once. To note about this clone: Its cognate antigen is unknown.

Germline CDR1 SGDLS, CDR2 YYNGEE. The CDR3 covers 15 residues. The V end was cut by 0 bases, the J end by 3 bases, with 10 bases between. The chain recombines TRBV9 with TRBJ2-1; tentatively, D is TRBD2 (6 bases). The sample in question was CD4+ T cells from PBMCs cultured with HCoV-229E spike peptides, obtained after COVID-19 vaccination. The receptor was derived from a human donor who received a COVID-19 vaccine. CDR3 in amino acids: CASSVAGDFYNEQFF. DNA for the CDR3: TGTGCCAGCAGCGTAGCGGGGGACTTCTACAATGAGCAGTTCTTC.